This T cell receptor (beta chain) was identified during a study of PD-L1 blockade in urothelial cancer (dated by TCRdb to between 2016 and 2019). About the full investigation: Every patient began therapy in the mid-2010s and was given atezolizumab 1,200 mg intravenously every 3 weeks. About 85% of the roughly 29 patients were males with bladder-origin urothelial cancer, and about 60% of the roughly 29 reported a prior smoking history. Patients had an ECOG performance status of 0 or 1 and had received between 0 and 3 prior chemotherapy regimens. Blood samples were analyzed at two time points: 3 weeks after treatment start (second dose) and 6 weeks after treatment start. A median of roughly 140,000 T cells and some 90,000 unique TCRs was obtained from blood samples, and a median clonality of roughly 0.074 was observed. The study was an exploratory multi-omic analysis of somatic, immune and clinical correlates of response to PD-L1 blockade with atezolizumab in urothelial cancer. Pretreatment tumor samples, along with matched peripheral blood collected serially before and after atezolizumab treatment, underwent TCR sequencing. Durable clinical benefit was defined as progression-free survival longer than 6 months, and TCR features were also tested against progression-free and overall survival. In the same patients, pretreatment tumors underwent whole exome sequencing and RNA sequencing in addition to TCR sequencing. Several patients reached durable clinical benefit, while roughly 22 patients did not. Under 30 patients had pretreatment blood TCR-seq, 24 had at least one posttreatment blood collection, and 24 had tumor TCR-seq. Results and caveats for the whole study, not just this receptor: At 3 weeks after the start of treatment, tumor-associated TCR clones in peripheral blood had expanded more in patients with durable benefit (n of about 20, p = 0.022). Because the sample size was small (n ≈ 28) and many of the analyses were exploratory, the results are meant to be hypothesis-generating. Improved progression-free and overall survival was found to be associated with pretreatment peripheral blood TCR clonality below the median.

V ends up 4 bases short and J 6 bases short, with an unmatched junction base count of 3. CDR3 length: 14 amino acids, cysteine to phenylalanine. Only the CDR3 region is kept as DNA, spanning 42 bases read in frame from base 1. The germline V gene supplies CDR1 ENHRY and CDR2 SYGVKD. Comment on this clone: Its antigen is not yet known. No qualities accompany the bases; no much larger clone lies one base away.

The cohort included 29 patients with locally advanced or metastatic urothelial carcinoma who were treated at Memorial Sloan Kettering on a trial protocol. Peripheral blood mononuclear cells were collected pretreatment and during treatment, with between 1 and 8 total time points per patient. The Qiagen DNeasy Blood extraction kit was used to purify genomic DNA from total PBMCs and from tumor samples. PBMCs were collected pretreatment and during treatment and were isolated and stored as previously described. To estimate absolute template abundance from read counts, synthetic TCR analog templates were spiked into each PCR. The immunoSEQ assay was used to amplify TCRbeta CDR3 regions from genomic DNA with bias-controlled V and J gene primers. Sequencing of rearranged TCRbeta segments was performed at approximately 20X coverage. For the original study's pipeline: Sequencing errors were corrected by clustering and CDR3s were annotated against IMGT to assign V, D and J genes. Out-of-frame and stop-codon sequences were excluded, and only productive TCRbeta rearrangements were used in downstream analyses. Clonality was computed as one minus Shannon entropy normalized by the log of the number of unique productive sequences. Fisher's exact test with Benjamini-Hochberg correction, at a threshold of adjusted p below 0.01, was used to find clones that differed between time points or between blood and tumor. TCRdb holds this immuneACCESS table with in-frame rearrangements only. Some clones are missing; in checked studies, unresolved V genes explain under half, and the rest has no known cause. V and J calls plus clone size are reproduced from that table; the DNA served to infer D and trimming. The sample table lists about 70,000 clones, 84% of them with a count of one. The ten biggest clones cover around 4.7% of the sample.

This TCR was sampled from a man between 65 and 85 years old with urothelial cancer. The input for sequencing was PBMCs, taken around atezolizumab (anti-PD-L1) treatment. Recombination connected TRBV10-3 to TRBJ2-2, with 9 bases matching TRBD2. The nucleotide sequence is TGTGCCATCAGTGGGACTAGCGCACCCGGGGAGCTGTTTTTT. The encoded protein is CAISGTSAPGELFF.